Following are 26 T cell receptor beta chains from one sample sequenced in a study of T cells in Graves' hyperthyroidism and ophthalmopathy. TCR beta CDR3 sequences were amplified from RNA transcripts. Researchers ran a first-round RT-PCR on the TCR CDR3 using the HTBI primer set. TCRdb passed the multiplex PCR reads through MiXCR, listing each CDR3 protein once. The table lists 350,000 or so distinct CDR3 sequences, about 15% of them singletons, with approximately 30% in the top ten. Sequenced material: blood. Receptor source: a woman under 40 with Graves' hyperthyroidism that later progressed to Graves' ophthalmopathy.

This clonotype was detected ten times or more. The chain joins TRBV11-1 to TRBJ2-3; 13 bases line up with TRBD2. Germline loops: CDR1 SGHAT, CDR2 FQDESV (reference sequence). J was trimmed by 2 bases and V by 5 bases; bases with no gene match: 10. This CDR3 has 18 amino acids. CDR3 loop: CASSQRTSGGTHTDTQYF. CDR3 coding DNA: TGTGCCAGCAGCCAAAGGACTAGCGGGGGCACTCACACAGATACGCAGTATTTT.

V usage is TRBV19 and J usage is TRBJ2-3; 8 nucleotides match TRBD2. With 2 bases clipped from V and 2 bases from J, the junction kept 6 bases outside the gene matches. Germline values: CDR1 LNHDA, CDR2 SQIVND (reference sequence). The CDR3 has 16 residues. The CDR3 sequence is CASSILAGLPTDTQYF. In DNA form, the CDR3 reads TGTGCCAGTAGTATACTAGCGGGCCTTCCCACAGATACGCAGTATTTT.

This clonotype was seen at least ten times. The chain couples TRBV7-2 to TRBJ1-3; D remains unclear. The CDR3 consists of 12 residues. Trimming stripped 8 bases from V and 5 bases from J, with 10 bases between. The germline CDR1 and CDR2 sequences are SGHTA and FQGNSA. The CDR3 loop reads CASVNTRNTIYF. CDR3 in DNA: TGTGCCAGCGTCAACACTAGAAACACCATATATTTT.

This clonotype was observed many times. V and J are TRBV28 and TRBJ2-1, with D maybe TRBD1 (6 bases). Trimming took off 4 bases at V and 3 bases at J, with 13 bases between the two ends. Germline loops: CDR1 MDHEN, CDR2 SYDVKM. The CDR3 totals 15 residues. This CDR3 is CASSSRDIYYNEQFF. As DNA, the CDR3 is TGTGCCAGCAGTTCCCGGGACATCTACTACAATGAGCAGTTCTTC.

This clonotype showed up many times. This chain uses TRBV12-3 or TRBV12-4 with TRBJ2-5; D uncertain. The CDR3 contains 12 residues. Trimming left V 3 bases short and J 5 bases short, with 7 bases between. CDR3 residues: CASSLFSETQYF. The CDR3 nucleotides read TGTGCCAGCAGTTTGTTTTCGGAGACCCAGTACTTC.

This clonotype was detected ten times or more. V gene TRBV7-9 combines with J gene TRBJ2-1; no firm D call. Trimming removed 3 bases from V and 9 bases from J, with 12 bases in between. The CDR3 loop spans 13 amino acids. Germline CDR1 reads SEHNR; CDR2 reads FQNEAQ (reference sequence). CDR3 DNA sequence: TGTGCCAGCAGCTTCTTCCCCCTCAGTGAGCAGTTCTTC. Translation: CASSFFPLSEQFF.

This clonotype appeared many times. V and J are TRBV7-9 and TRBJ1-4; the D gene is possibly TRBD1 (5 bases). Germline V gene data show CDR1 as SEHNR and CDR2 as FQNEAQ (reference sequence). The CDR3 has 16 residues. V gave up 5 bases and J gave up 8 bases, with 21 bases separating them. The CDR3 spells CASSPPLPRGREKLFF. CDR3 in DNA: TGTGCCAGCAGCCCCCCCCTTCCAAGGGGACGGGAAAAACTGTTTTTT.

In this sample, this clonotype turned up a few times. V and J are TRBV5-1 and TRBJ1-2; 8 nucleotides agree with TRBD1. Losses at the gene ends were 0 bases for V and 8 bases for J; bases not matched to a gene: 9. The CDR3 is 15 residues long. The germline V gene has CDR1 SGHRS and CDR2 YFSETQ. CDR3 in DNA: TGCGCCAGCAGCTTGGAACTTGGACAGGGTGACGGCTACACCTTC. Amino acids: CASSLELGQGDGYTF.

This rearrangement joins TRBV20-1 to TRBJ1-2; 7 nucleotides align to TRBD1. The germline V gene has CDR1 DFQATT and CDR2 SNEGSKA (reference sequence). CDR3 length: 13 residues. V trimming: 0 bases; J trimming: 6 bases; junction bases outside the gene matches: 4. For the CDR3, the DNA is TGCAGTGCTAGAGATGACAGGGTTAATGGCTACACCTTC. Its protein is CSARDDRVNGYTF.

This clonotype was seen repeatedly, ten times or more. The rearrangement uses TRBV25-1 and TRBJ2-3; 9 bases fit TRBD2. The trim removed 2 bases at V and 6 bases at J, leaving 15 bases unmatched. This CDR3 spans 18 amino acids. The germline V gene has CDR1 MGHDK and CDR2 SYGVNS. In DNA, the CDR3 is TGTGCCAGCAGTGAAACTGTAGCGGGGGCCCCAGAAGTGGATACGCAGTATTTT. It translates to CASSETVAGAPEVDTQYF.

This clonotype was observed at least ten times. The V gene is TRBV10-3, the J gene TRBJ2-7; TRBD2 aligns across 7 bases. Germline V gene sequence: CDR1 ENHRY, CDR2 SYGVKD. Trimming took 5 bases from V and 3 from J; bases not matched to a gene: 13. The CDR3 runs 16 residues. In nucleotides, the CDR3 is TGTGCCATCAGTCTCACCTCCCCCGGCGGGGGCTACGAGCAGTACTTC. It translates to CAISLTSPGGGYEQYF.

Ten or more counts support this clonotype. The chain is built from TRBV20-1 and TRBJ2-2, with TRBD1 identical over 10 bases. Trimming took 3 bases from V and 3 from J; bases not matched to a gene: 1. Germline V lookup: CDR1 DFQATT, CDR2 SNEGSKA (reference sequence). The CDR3 consists of 14 residues. This CDR3 reads CSARDRGYTGELFF. As DNA, the CDR3 is TGCAGTGCTAGGGACAGGGGGTACACCGGGGAGCTGTTTTTT.

There are a few counts of this clonotype. The gene calls are TRBV19 and TRBJ2-3, with 8 bases aligning to TRBD1. With V trimmed by 6 bases and J by 5 bases, 10 bases remained unmatched. From germline, CDR1 is LNHDA and CDR2 SQIVND (reference sequence). The CDR3 has 15 residues. CDR3 coding DNA: TGTGCCAGTAGGGAGACAGGGGACGACGAAGATACGCAGTATTTT. It specifies CASRETGDDEDTQYF. Full variable domain (rest looked up from reference TRBV19 and TRBJ2-3): DGGITQSPKYLFRKEGQNVTLSCEQNLNHDAMYWYRQDPGQGLRLIYYSQIVNDFQKGDIAEGYSVSREKKESFPLTVTSAQKNPTAFYLCASRETGDDEDTQYFGPGTRLTVL.

This clonotype has a count of ten or more. The chain joins TRBV7-8 to TRBJ1-1; TRBD1 matches 7 bases. The CDR3 extends over 15 amino acids. Germline assignment: CDR1 SGHVS and CDR2 FQNEAQ. The V segment lost 5 bases and the J segment 4 bases; nucleotides outside the gene matches: 10. The CDR3 protein is CASSVQGPGLTEAFF. The DNA for the CDR3 is TGTGCCAGCAGCGTACAGGGGCCGGGCCTCACTGAAGCTTTCTTT.

The chain employs TRBV5-1 and TRBJ2-2; D is undetermined. Deletions cut 1 base from V and 0 bases from J, with 10 bases between. The CDR3 spans 16 residues. Germline V gene lookup returns CDR1 SGHRS and CDR2 YFSETQ. The CDR3 region is CASSLSGAPNTGELFF. DNA for the CDR3: TGCGCCAGCAGCTTGTCCGGAGCCCCGAACACCGGGGAGCTGTTTTTT.

There are a few counts of this clonotype. The chain links TRBV29-1 to TRBJ2-2, with TRBD2 matching over 7 bases. From germline, CDR1 is SQVTM and CDR2 ANQGSEA. The CDR3 sequence is 14 residues long. With V trimmed by 6 bases and J by 2 bases, 6 bases remained unmatched. The CDR3 DNA is TGCAGCGTCCTACGGGACTACAACACCGGGGAGCTGTTTTTT. This translates into CSVLRDYNTGELFF.

This clonotype showed up many times. The V and J genes are TRBV27 and TRBJ2-7; no clear D. This CDR3 spans 15 amino acids. Germline lookup yields CDR1 MNHEY and CDR2 SMNVEV (reference sequence). V gave up 2 bases and J gave up 4 bases, with 15 bases separating them. CDR3 residues: CASSLGSALGYEQYF. CDR3 coding DNA: TGTGCCAGCAGTTTAGGGTCGGCCCTCGGGTACGAGCAGTACTTC.

This clonotype was seen many times. The chain combines TRBV27 with TRBJ2-7; TRBD1 matches 10 bases. The germline V gene encodes CDR1 MNHEY and CDR2 SMNVEV (reference sequence). V was pared by 8 bases and J by 5 bases, with 9 bases of the junction left unmatched. CDR3 length: 14 residues. CDR3 DNA: TGTGCCAGCGCAATGGGACAGGGGACCGACGAGCAGTACTTC. Translated: CASAMGQGTDEQYF.

This clonotype was seen at least ten times. This chain links TRBV28 with TRBJ2-1; 10 bases are shared with TRBD2. After removal of 4 bases from V and 9 bases from J, the junction contained 9 bases not matched to a gene. CDR3 size: 15 residues. Looked up from germline, CDR1 is MDHEN and CDR2 is SYDVKM. CDR3: CASSSSGRGRGEQFF. The CDR3 nucleotides read TGTGCCAGCAGTTCGAGCGGGAGGGGAAGGGGTGAGCAGTTCTTC.

The table lists this clonotype with a few counts. The chain links TRBV24-1 to TRBJ2-3; 12 nucleotides match TRBD2. V gave up 6 bases and J gave up 2 bases; unmatched junction bases: 5. The CDR3 totals 16 residues. CDR1 is KGHDR, CDR2 SFDVKD, per germline. The DNA for the CDR3 is TGTGCCACCAGTCCAGGACTAGCGGGGCACACAGATACGCAGTATTTT. This codes for CATSPGLAGHTDTQYF.

This chain links TRBV19 with TRBJ1-3; D is uncertain. The CDR3 runs 13 residues. The ends were cut back, 9 bases at V and 4 bases at J, with 13 bases in the middle. Germline V gene lookup returns CDR1 LNHDA and CDR2 SQIVND (reference sequence). The CDR3 DNA reads TGTGCCAGCCACCACCGTAGAGGAAACACCATATATTTT. This codes for CASHHRRGNTIYF.

The chain employs TRBV30 and TRBJ2-3, with 7 bases fitting TRBD2. The CDR3 length is 17 residues. Germline V gene sequence: CDR1 GTSNPN, CDR2 SVGIG (reference sequence). V lost 0 bases to trimming and J lost 2 bases; unmatched junction nucleotides: 11. This CDR3 is CAWSVLGEGLFTDTQYF. DNA of the CDR3: TGTGCCTGGAGTGTACTCGGGGAGGGCCTCTTCACAGATACGCAGTATTTT.

There are a few counts of this clonotype. This chain links TRBV20-1 with TRBJ1-2; D is perhaps TRBD1 (6 bases). The germline V gene has CDR1 DFQATT and CDR2 SNEGSKA (reference sequence). The CDR3 is 13 amino acids. V lost 1 base and J 7 bases, leaving 13 bases between the germline ends. The CDR3 is CSARVPGAVGYTF. The CDR3 region has the DNA TGCAGTGCTAGAGTACCGGGGGCGGTTGGCTACACCTTC.

The chain is built from TRBV15 and TRBJ2-7; 9 bases fit TRBD1. The germline V gene has CDR1 LNHNV and CDR2 YYDKDF (reference sequence). This CDR3 is built from 15 residues. Germline trimming cut 3 bases from V and 3 bases from J; bases unmatched to any gene: 6. The CDR3: CATSRPGQGIYEQYF. DNA for the CDR3: TGTGCCACCAGCAGGCCGGGACAGGGTATCTACGAGCAGTACTTC.

This clonotype has a count of ten or more. The chain carries TRBV15 and TRBJ2-1; 7 bases line up with TRBD1. V was clipped by 1 base and J by 10 bases; unmatched bases: 7. The CDR3 sequence is 14 residues long. Germline CDR1 is LNHNV and CDR2 is YYDKDF (reference sequence). This chain's CDR3 is CATSRVRGMEEQFF. The CDR3 DNA sequence: TGTGCCACCAGCAGAGTCAGGGGGATGGAGGAGCAGTTCTTC.

This clonotype was observed once. The genes are TRBV12-3 or TRBV12-4 and TRBJ2-5, with a tentative D call TRBD2 (5 bases). This CDR3 spans 14 amino acids. With 7 bases removed from V and 7 bases from J, the gap between germline ends came to 19 bases. The CDR3 DNA reads TGTGCCAGCACCACGGCCGGACTGCAATGGACCCAGTACTTC. Protein sequence: CASTTAGLQWTQYF.